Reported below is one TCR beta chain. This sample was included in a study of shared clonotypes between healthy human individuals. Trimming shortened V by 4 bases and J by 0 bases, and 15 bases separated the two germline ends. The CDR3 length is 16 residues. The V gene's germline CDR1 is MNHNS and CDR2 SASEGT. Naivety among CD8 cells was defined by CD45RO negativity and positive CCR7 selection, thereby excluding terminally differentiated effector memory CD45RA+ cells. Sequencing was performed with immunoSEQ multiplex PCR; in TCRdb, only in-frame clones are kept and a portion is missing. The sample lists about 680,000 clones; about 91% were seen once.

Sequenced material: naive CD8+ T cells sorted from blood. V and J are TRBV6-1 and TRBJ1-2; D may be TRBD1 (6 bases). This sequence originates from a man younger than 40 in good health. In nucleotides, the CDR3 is TGTGCCAGCAGTGCCTGGACAGAAATAGCTAACTATGGCTACACCTTC. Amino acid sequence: CASSAWTEIANYGYTF.